The 27 T cell receptor beta chains given below trace back to one sample, sequenced in a study of vaccination effects on CD4 cells after COVID-19 (dated by TCRdb to between 2021 and 2024). Library preparation used the immunoSEQ multiplex PCR assay. TCRdb mirrors the immuneACCESS table, restricted to in-frame sequences. Some clones are absent from its copies; in checked studies, under half trace to an unresolved V gene, and the reason for the others is unknown. The sample table lists under 20,000 clones, roughly 68% of them with a count of one. The ten largest clones represent 9% of the sample. These receptors' targets are unknown. In the ViraFEST assay, PBMC were stimulated with viral peptide pools, and antigen-specific CD4+ T cell clonotypes were then identified by expansion using TCR sequencing. After 10 to 11 days of culture, CD4+ T cells were isolated with the EasySep CD4+ T cell isolation kit. Each participant received two doses of an mRNA SARS-CoV-2 vaccine, either BNT162b2 or mRNA-1273.

The source material was CD4+ T cells from PBMCs cultured with SARS-CoV-2 spike peptides, sampled after COVID-19 vaccination. The sample's cell subset or site label, decoded: SARS-CoV-2 spike overlapping peptide pool stimulation. These receptors were obtained from a human donor who received a COVID-19 vaccine.

V is TRBV13 and J is TRBJ1-2; TRBD1 might be the D (6 bases). The CDR3 length is 13 residues. Deletions cut 6 bases from V and 8 bases from J, with 16 bases between. Germline assignment: CDR1 PRHDT and CDR2 FYEKMQ (reference sequence). The DNA of the CDR3 is TGTGCCAGCAGTCGTATGGGGGCTGGCGGCTACACCTTC. Encoded protein: CASSRMGAGGYTF.

The CDR3 nucleotides are TGTGCCAGCAGACCCGGACTAGCGAGGGAGACCCAGTACTTC. Protein sequence: CASRPGLARETQYF. The chain combines TRBV2 with TRBJ2-5, with 9 bases aligning to TRBD2. Trimming at V came to 6 bases and at J to 5 bases, leaving 7 bases not matched to a gene. Germline V gene sequence: CDR1 SNHLY, CDR2 FYNNEI. This CDR3 region has 14 residues.

This clone has more than one count but fewer than ten. This chain links TRBV19 with TRBJ1-5, with no clear D. Germline lookup yields CDR1 LNHDA and CDR2 SQIVND (reference sequence). The CDR3 is made up of 13 amino acids. V shed 7 bases and J shed 2 bases, with 9 bases lying between them. This CDR3 reads CASTRRGNQPQHF. The CDR3 DNA follows: TGTGCCAGTACCCGCCGGGGCAATCAGCCCCAGCATTTT.

This clone counts as medium-sized. This CDR3 is CASSDNRSNQPQHF. The CDR3 DNA is TGCGCCAGCAGCGATAACAGGAGCAATCAGCCCCAGCATTTT. The chain recombines TRBV10-2 with TRBJ1-5, with D maybe TRBD1 (5 bases). Between the trimmed V and J ends, which lost 6 bases and 1 base, there was a span of 10 bases. The CDR3 has 14 residues. Germline V gene data show CDR1 as WSHSY and CDR2 as SAAADI.

The chain combines TRBV6-5 with TRBJ2-5; no definite D call. Trimming stripped 0 bases from V and 1 base from J, with 3 bases between. This CDR3 spans 13 amino acids. Germline CDR1 reads MNHEY; CDR2 reads SVGAGI. CDR3: CASSYSFQETQYF. DNA of the CDR3: TGTGCCAGCAGTTACTCTTTCCAAGAGACCCAGTACTTC.

V and J are TRBV6-4 and TRBJ1-1; D uncertain. The length of the CDR3 is 14 residues. CDR1 and CDR2 from the germline V gene are MRHNA and SNTAGT. V was clipped by 0 bases and J by 1 base, with 6 bases between them. The CDR3 DNA is TGTGCCAGCAGTGACTCTGACCGGAACACTGAAGCTTTCTTT. Translating gives CASSDSDRNTEAFF.

This chain links TRBV4-3 with TRBJ1-1; no definite D call. The germline gives CDR1 LGHNA, CDR2 YSLEER. V was cut by 2 bases and J by 2 bases, with 9 bases left in between. The CDR3 sequence is 14 residues long. CDR3 protein: CASSQTWGNTEAFF. CDR3 DNA sequence: TGCGCCAGCAGCCAAACCTGGGGAAACACTGAAGCTTTCTTT.

V gene TRBV6-5 combines with J gene TRBJ1-1; no firm D call. V lost 6 bases, J lost 8 bases, and 10 bases lay in between. This CDR3 region has 11 residues. The germline CDR1 and CDR2 sequences are MNHEY and SVGAGI. CDR3 amino acids: CASSPGSEAFF. The DNA of the CDR3 is TGTGCCAGCAGCCCCGGCTCCGAAGCTTTCTTT.

The table lists this clone with a few counts. CDR3 sequence (DNA): TGTGCCAGCAGTCGACTAGTCCGTCACAATGAGCAGTTCTTC. Protein sequence: CASSRLVRHNEQFF. This rearrangement joins TRBV6-2 or TRBV6-3 to TRBJ2-1; maybe TRBD2 (6 bases). With 5 bases removed from V and 5 bases from J, the gap between germline ends came to 13 bases. This CDR3 has 14 residues. Germline V gene lookup returns CDR1 MNHEY and CDR2 SVGEGT.

This CDR3 reads CASRRTGEPEAFF. Here the CDR3 DNA reads TGTGCCAGTAGGAGGACAGGGGAACCTGAAGCTTTCTTT. The V gene is TRBV19, the J gene TRBJ1-1, with 9 bases lining up with TRBD1. Germline values: CDR1 LNHDA, CDR2 SQIVND (reference sequence). The CDR3 is 13 amino acids. After removal of 6 bases from V and 6 bases from J, the junction contained 5 bases not matched to a gene.

This clone was found once. This chain connects TRBV10-3 to TRBJ2-1; D may correspond to TRBD1 or TRBD2 (5 bases each). Looked up from germline, CDR1 is ENHRY and CDR2 is SYGVKD. The ends were cut back, 0 bases at V and 6 bases at J, with 12 bases in the middle. This CDR3 spans 15 amino acids. The CDR3 DNA reads as TGTGCCATCAGTGAGTCGAAGGGTGGGGGCAATGAGCAGTTCTTC. This translates into CAISESKGGGNEQFF.

The J gene is TRBJ1-1, the V gene TRBV27; D not certain. Germline-derived CDR1 and CDR2 are MNHEY and SMNVEV (reference sequence). CDR3 length: 13 amino acids. V was clipped by 4 bases and J by 0 bases, with 6 bases between them. The CDR3 coding sequence is TGTGCCAGCAGTTCCCAACTGAACACTGAAGCTTTCTTT. Protein product: CASSSQLNTEAFF.

As regards this clone: The sample contains more than one DNA sequence encoding this CDR3. This chain links TRBV5-1 with TRBJ2-5; D gene uncertain. V was trimmed by 4 bases and J by 2 bases, leaving 3 bases between them. Germline V gene lookup returns CDR1 SGHRS and CDR2 YFSETQ. This CDR3 is built from 11 residues. The CDR3 nucleotides read TGCGCCAGCAGCGTTCAAGAGACCCAGTACTTC. Its translation: CASSVQETQYF.

This clone appeared a single time. V gene TRBV5-1 combines with J gene TRBJ1-1, with D uncertain. V lost 8 bases and J 4 bases, leaving 12 bases between the germline ends. CDR3 length equals 12 residues. Germline values: CDR1 SGHRS, CDR2 YFSETQ. CDR3 sequence (DNA): TGCGCCAGTAAGAATAGGGCCACTGAAGCTTTCTTT. It translates to CASKNRATEAFF.

V usage is TRBV28 and J usage is TRBJ1-4; the match to TRBD1 covers 7 bases. This CDR3 comprises 15 residues. The V and J ends lost 4 bases and 2 bases, in that order; junction bases with no gene match: 4. In germline, CDR1 is MDHEN, CDR2 SYDVKM. This CDR3 is CASSSPGQTNEKLFF. In DNA, the CDR3 is TGTGCCAGCAGTTCCCCGGGACAGACTAATGAAAAACTGTTTTTT.

This clone was counted between two and nine times. In DNA form, the CDR3 reads TGCGCCAGCAGCTTGGCCCTGGGATCTGGAAACACCATATATTTT. Its protein is CASSLALGSGNTIYF. The chain is built from TRBV5-1 and TRBJ1-3; D unclear. Germline assignment: CDR1 SGHRS and CDR2 YFSETQ. The V and J ends lost 0 bases and 1 base respectively, with 8 bases between them. The CDR3 is made up of 15 amino acids. The whole variable domain, remainder taken from reference TRBV5-1 and TRBJ1-3, is KAGVTQTPRYLIKTRGQQVTLSCSPISGHRSVSWYQQTPGQGLQFLFEYFSETQRNKGNFPGRFSGRQFSNSRSEMNVSTLELGDSALYLCASSLALGSGNTIYFGEGSWLTVV.

This clone was observed once. The chain employs TRBV4-1 and TRBJ2-1; D may be TRBD2 (5 bases). Germline V gene lookup returns CDR1 MGHRA and CDR2 YSYEKL. The V end lost 4 bases, the J end lost 7 bases, and 14 bases lay between the germline ends. The length of the CDR3 is 14 residues. Here the CDR3 reads CASSPSGRRNEQFF. The CDR3 DNA is TGCGCCAGCAGCCCCTCTGGGCGGAGGAATGAGCAGTTCTTC.

The chain has TRBV10-3 and TRBJ2-2, with 8 positions matching TRBD2. CDR1 is ENHRY and CDR2 is SYGVKD in the germline V gene. The junction had 2 bases not matched to a gene; V was cut back by 8 bases and J by 3 bases. CDR3 size: 13 residues. CDR3 sequence reads: CAIGAGDTGELFF. Here the CDR3 DNA reads TGTGCCATCGGAGCGGGGGACACCGGGGAGCTGTTTTTT.

V is TRBV29-1 and J is TRBJ1-1; 10 bases are shared with TRBD1. The CDR3 has 15 amino acids. With 5 bases clipped from V and 3 bases from J, the junction kept 9 bases outside the gene matches. The germline V gene encodes CDR1 SQVTM and CDR2 ANQGSEA. DNA of the CDR3: TGCAGCGTTAAGACAGGGGGCGCGTTTGACACTGAAGCTTTCTTT. Translating gives CSVKTGGAFDTEAFF.

The chain has TRBV9 and TRBJ1-6; 8 nucleotides match TRBD1. With V trimmed by 4 bases and J by 7 bases, 13 bases remained unmatched. This CDR3 has 17 residues. Germline loops: CDR1 SGDLS, CDR2 YYNGEE. This chain's CDR3 is CASSSQISTGANSPLHF. The CDR3 nucleotides read TGTGCCAGCAGCTCTCAGATCTCGACAGGGGCAAATTCACCCCTCCACTTT.

The gene calls are TRBV28 and TRBJ1-1; D is perhaps TRBD1 (6 bases). This CDR3 is 14 amino acids long. V lost 6 bases, J lost 0 bases, and 11 bases lay in between. Germline-derived CDR1 and CDR2 are MDHEN and SYDVKM. This chain's CDR3 is CASSSGQLNTEAFF. As DNA, the CDR3 is TGTGCCAGCAGCTCTGGACAGTTGAACACTGAAGCTTTCTTT.

V gene TRBV3-1 (or the pseudogene TRBV3-2) combines with J gene TRBJ2-1; D remains unclear. The V and J ends lost 4 bases and 0 bases respectively, with 7 bases between them. In germline, CDR1 is LGHDT, CDR2 YNNKEL (reference sequence). The CDR3 extends over 14 amino acids. The CDR3 coding sequence is TGTGCCAGCAGCCCGTTGAGCTCCTACAATGAGCAGTTCTTC. This gives the protein CASSPLSSYNEQFF.

The chain joins TRBV28 to TRBJ1-5, with unresolved D. This CDR3 contains 11 residues. Trimming left V 3 bases short and J 6 bases short, with 3 bases between. The germline CDR1 and CDR2 sequences are MDHEN and SYDVKM. The CDR3 region has the DNA TGTGCCAGCAGTTTTGGTCAGCCCCAGCATTTT. This gives the protein CASSFGQPQHF.

The V and J genes are TRBV7-2 and TRBJ2-2; D assignment may be TRBD1 or TRBD2 (5 bases each). The CDR3 has 17 amino acids. Germline values: CDR1 SGHTA, CDR2 FQGNSA. The germline V and J ends were trimmed by 2 bases and 1 base, with 14 bases remaining between them. CDR3 region: CASSLFEGRLNTGELFF. CDR3 coding DNA: TGTGCCAGCAGCTTATTCGAGGGGCGACTGAACACCGGGGAGCTGTTTTTT. The variable domain in full, completed from reference TRBV7-2 and TRBJ2-2, reads GAGVSQSPSNKVTEKGKDVELRCDPISGHTALYWYRQSLGQGLEFLIYFQGNSAPDKSGLPSDRFSAERTGGSVSTLTIQRTQQEDSAVYLCASSLFEGRLNTGELFFGEGSRLTVL.

The rearrangement joins TRBV5-6 to TRBJ2-6; D unclear. V dropped 6 bases and J dropped 0 bases, with 10 bases sitting between them. Germline V CDR1 and CDR2: SGHDT, YYEEEE. The CDR3 runs to 15 residues. CDR3 DNA: TGTGCCAGCACCTTTCAGTCCTCTGGGGCCAACGTCCTGACTTTC. Protein: CASTFQSSGANVLTF.

V and J are TRBV19 and TRBJ1-2; D possibly corresponds to TRBD1 (6 bases). Germline CDR1 reads LNHDA; CDR2 reads SQIVND (reference sequence). The CDR3 covers 17 residues. V was shortened by 1 base and J by 4 bases, with 19 bases between the two germline ends. The chain's CDR3 is CASSIAQAGGDGYGYTF. The CDR3 DNA follows: TGTGCCAGTAGTATAGCCCAGGCGGGGGGCGACGGCTATGGCTACACCTTC. The variable domain in full, with the rest retrieved from reference TRBV19 and TRBJ1-2, is DGGITQSPKYLFRKEGQNVTLSCEQNLNHDAMYWYRQDPGQGLRLIYYSQIVNDFQKGDIAEGYSVSREKKESFPLTVTSAQKNPTAFYLCASSIAQAGGDGYGYTFGSGTRLTVV.

V is TRBV30 and J is TRBJ2-1, with 9 bases aligning to TRBD2. Germline assignment: CDR1 GTSNPN and CDR2 SVGIG (reference sequence). V trimming: 4 bases; J trimming: 7 bases; junction bases outside the gene matches: 8. This CDR3 is built from 14 residues. This CDR3 is CAWTSGNSVNEQFF. DNA for the CDR3: TGTGCCTGGACTAGCGGGAATTCGGTGAATGAGCAGTTCTTC.